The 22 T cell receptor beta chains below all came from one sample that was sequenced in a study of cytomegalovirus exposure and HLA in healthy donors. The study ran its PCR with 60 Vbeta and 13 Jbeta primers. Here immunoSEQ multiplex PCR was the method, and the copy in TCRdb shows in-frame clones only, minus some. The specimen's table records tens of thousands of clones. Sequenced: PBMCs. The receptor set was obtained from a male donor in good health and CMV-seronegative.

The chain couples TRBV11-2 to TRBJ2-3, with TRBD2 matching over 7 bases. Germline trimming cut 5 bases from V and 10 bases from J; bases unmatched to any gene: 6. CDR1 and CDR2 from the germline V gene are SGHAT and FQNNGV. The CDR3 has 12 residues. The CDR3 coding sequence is TGTGCCAGCAGCCTCGGACTAGGTGCGCAGTATTTT. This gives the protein CASSLGLGAQYF.

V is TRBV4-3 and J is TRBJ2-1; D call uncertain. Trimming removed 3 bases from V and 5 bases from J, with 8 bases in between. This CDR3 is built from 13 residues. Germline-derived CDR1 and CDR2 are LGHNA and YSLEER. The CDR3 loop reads CASSQGNDNEQFF. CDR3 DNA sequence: TGCGCCAGCAGCCAGGGCAACGACAATGAGCAGTTCTTC.

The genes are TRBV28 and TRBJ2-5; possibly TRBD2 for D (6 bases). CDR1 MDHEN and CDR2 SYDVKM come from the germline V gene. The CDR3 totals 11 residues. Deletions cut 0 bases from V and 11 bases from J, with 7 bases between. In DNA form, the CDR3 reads TGTGCCAGCAGTTTATGGGGGGGACAGTACTTC. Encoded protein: CASSLWGGQYF.

CDR3 nucleotides: TGCAGCGTTGTCCAGGCGGGAGGGCCCAACGGGGAGCTGTTTTTT. Translation: CSVVQAGGPNGELFF. The chain is built from TRBV29-1 and TRBJ2-2; TRBD2 matches at 9 bases. This CDR3 has 15 amino acids. Germline trimming cut 4 bases from V and 7 bases from J; bases unmatched to any gene: 10. The germline V gene encodes CDR1 SQVTM and CDR2 ANQGSEA.

The DNA for the CDR3 is TGTGCCAGCAGCCGCGGGCTGGGCACTGAAGCTTTCTTT. Its protein product is CASSRGLGTEAFF. The genes are TRBV7-6 and TRBJ1-1, with unresolved D. This CDR3 has 13 residues. Germline V gene lookup returns CDR1 SGHVS and CDR2 FNYEAQ. V lost 5 bases to trimming and J lost 4 bases, with 11 bases between them.

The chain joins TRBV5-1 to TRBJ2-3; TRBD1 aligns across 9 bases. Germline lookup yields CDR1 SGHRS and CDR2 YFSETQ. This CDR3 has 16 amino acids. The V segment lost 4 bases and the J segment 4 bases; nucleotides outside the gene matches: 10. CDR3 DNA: TGCGCCAGCAGCGCCACAGGGGGCAGGGGCTCAGATACGCAGTATTTT. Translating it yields CASSATGGRGSDTQYF.

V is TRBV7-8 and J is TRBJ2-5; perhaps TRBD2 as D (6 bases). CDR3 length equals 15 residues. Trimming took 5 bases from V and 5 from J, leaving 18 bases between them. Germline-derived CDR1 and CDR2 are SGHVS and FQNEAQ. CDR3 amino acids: CASSITRRRDETQYF. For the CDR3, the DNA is TGTGCCAGCAGCATAACCAGGAGGCGGGATGAGACCCAGTACTTC.

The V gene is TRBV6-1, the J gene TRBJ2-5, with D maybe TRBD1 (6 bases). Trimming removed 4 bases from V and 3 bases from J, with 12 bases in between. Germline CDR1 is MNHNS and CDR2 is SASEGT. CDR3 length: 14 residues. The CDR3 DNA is TGTGCCAGCAGTGTGAAAGGGGGAGAAGAGACCCAGTACTTC. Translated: CASSVKGGEETQYF.

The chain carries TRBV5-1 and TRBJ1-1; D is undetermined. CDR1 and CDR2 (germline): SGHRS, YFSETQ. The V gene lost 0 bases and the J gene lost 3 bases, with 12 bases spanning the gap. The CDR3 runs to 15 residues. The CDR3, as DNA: TGCGCCAGCAGCTTGGCCTATGTCGCGGACACTGAAGCTTTCTTT. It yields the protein CASSLAYVADTEAFF.

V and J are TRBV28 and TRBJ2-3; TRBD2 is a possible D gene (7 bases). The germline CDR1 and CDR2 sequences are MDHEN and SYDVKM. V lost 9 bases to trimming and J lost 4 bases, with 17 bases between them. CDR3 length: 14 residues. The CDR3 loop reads CASLEGGTADTQYF. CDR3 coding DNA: TGTGCCAGTCTCGAGGGGGGGACCGCAGATACGCAGTATTTT.

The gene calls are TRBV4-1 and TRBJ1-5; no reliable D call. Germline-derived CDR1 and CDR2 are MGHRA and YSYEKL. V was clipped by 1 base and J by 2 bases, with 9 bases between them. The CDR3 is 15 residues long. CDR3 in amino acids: CASSQGQGGNQPQHF. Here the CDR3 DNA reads TGCGCCAGCAGCCAAGGGCAAGGAGGCAATCAGCCCCAGCATTTT.

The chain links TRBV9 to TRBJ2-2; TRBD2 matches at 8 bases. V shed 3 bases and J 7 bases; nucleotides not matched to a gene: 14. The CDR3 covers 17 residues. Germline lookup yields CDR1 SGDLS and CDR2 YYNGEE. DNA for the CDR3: TGTGCCAGCAGCGCGGGACGGACTTGGCGGGGGGACGGGGAGCTGTTTTTT. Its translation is CASSAGRTWRGDGELFF.

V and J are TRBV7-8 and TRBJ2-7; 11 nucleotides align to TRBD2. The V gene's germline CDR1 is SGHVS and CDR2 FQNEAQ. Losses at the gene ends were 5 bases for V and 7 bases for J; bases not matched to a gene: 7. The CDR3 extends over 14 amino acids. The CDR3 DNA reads TGTGCCAGCAGCCCCACTAGCGGGAGTCGAGAGCAGTACTTC. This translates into CASSPTSGSREQYF.

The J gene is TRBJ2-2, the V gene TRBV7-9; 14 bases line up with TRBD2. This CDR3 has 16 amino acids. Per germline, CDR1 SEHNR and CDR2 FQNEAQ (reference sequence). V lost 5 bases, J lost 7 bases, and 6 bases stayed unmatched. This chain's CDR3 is CASSLGLAGVGGELFF. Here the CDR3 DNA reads TGTGCCAGCAGCCTGGGACTAGCGGGAGTCGGCGGGGAGCTGTTTTTT.

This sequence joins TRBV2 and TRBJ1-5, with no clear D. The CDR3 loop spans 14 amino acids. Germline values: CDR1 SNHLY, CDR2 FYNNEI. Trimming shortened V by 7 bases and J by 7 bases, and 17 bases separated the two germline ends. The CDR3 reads CASTEREGGQPQHF. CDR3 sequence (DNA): TGTGCCAGCACAGAGAGGGAGGGAGGCCAGCCCCAGCATTTT.

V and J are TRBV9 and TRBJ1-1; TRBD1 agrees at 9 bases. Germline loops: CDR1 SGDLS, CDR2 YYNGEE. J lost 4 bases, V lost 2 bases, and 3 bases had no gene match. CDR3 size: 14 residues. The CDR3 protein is CASSVDRGSTEAFF. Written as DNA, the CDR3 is TGTGCCAGCAGCGTGGACAGGGGTAGCACTGAAGCTTTCTTT.

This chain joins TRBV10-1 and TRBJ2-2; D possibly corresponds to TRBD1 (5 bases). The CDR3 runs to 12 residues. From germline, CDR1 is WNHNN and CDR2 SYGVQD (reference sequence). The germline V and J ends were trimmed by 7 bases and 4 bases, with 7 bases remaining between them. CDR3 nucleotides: TGCGCCAGCAAAGGGGCCACCGGGGAGCTGTTTTTT. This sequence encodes CASKGATGELFF.

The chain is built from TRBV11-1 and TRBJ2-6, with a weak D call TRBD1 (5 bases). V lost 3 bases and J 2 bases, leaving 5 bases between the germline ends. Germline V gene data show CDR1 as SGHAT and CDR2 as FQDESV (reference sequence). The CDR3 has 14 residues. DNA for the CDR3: TGTGCCAGCAGCTTCAGGGCTGGGGCCAACGTCCTGACTTTC. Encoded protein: CASSFRAGANVLTF.

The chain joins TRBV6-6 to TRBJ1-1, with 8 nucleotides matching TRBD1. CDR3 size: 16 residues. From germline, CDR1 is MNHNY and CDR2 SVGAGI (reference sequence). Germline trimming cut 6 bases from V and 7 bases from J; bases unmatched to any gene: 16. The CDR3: CASSLEMGQVGGEAFF. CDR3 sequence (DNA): TGTGCCAGCAGCTTAGAGATGGGACAGGTGGGTGGTGAAGCTTTCTTT.

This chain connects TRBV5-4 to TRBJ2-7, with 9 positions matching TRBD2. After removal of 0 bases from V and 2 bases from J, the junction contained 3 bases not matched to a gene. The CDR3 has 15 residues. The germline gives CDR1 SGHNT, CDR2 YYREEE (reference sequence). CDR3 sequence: CASSLGSGRTYEQYF. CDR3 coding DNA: TGTGCCAGCAGCTTGGGTAGCGGGAGAACCTACGAGCAGTACTTC.

The CDR3 protein is CASSRAASGSSYEQYF. CDR3 in DNA: TGTGCCAGCAGTCGGGCCGCTAGCGGTAGCTCCTACGAGCAGTACTTC. The chain employs TRBV6-6 and TRBJ2-5; TRBD2 matches 7 bases. TRBJ2-7 explains the end of the DNA better; the J call may be wrong. CDR1 and CDR2 from the germline V gene are MNHNY and SVGAGI (reference sequence). This CDR3 region has 16 residues.

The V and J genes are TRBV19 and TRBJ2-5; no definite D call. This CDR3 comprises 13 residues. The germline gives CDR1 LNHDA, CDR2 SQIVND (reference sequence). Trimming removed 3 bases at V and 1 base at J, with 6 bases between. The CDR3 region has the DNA TGTGCCAGTAGTATCCGGTTCCAAGAGACCCAGTACTTC. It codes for CASSIRFQETQYF.